This TCR beta chain originates from a study of blood T cells in healthy people across ages. Germline CDR1 reads SGDLS; CDR2 reads YYNGEE. The CDR3 loop spans 14 amino acids. Germline trimming cut 3 bases from V and 5 bases from J; bases unmatched to any gene: 8. Sample-barcoded 5' priming and a J-beta primer mix drove a second PCR of about 6 to 12 cycles. TCRdb processed the 5' RACE reads anew with MiXCR; each CDR3 protein has one entry. Among some 1.5 million distinct CDR3 sequences listed, 25% to 30% were seen once. Staff drew roughly 10 milliliters of peripheral blood from each donor. This receptor was taken from a woman in her 30s in good health. Sequenced material: blood. V is TRBV9 and J is TRBJ2-7; 7 positions match TRBD1. CDR3 protein: CASSATGTEDEQYF. Here the CDR3 DNA reads TGTGCCAGCAGCGCTACCGGGACAGAGGACGAGCAGTACTTC.